These 9 T cell receptor beta chains were sequenced from one sample in a study of cytomegalovirus exposure and HLA in healthy donors. The PCR used 60 Vbeta and 13 Jbeta primers. The assay was immunoSEQ multiplex PCR, and TCRdb's table has in-frame clones only and misses some. This sample has about 180,000 clones, with 80% found just once. Source material: PBMCs. Receptor source: a man aged 40-49 years in good health and CMV-seronegative.

The chain joins TRBV6-5 to TRBJ2-7, with 7 positions matching TRBD1. The V gene end was trimmed by 0 bases and the J gene end by 4 bases; junction bases not matched to a gene: 6. There are 15 residues in the CDR3. CDR1 and CDR2 from the germline V gene are MNHEY and SVGAGI. CDR3 nucleotide sequence: TGTGCCAGCAGTTACTCGACAGGGATGCCATACGAGCAGTACTTC. Protein sequence: CASSYSTGMPYEQYF.

The chain joins TRBV10-3 to TRBJ2-5; D possibly corresponds to TRBD2 (5 bases). CDR1 and CDR2 from the germline V gene are ENHRY and SYGVKD. Trimming cost V 11 bases and J 1 base, with 14 bases left between them. The CDR3 consists of 13 residues. The CDR3 sequence is CACREGLQETQYF. CDR3 in DNA: TGTGCCTGCCGAGAGGGCCTCCAAGAGACCCAGTACTTC.

V gene TRBV5-4 combines with J gene TRBJ1-1; unclear D gene. Germline CDR1 reads SGHNT; CDR2 reads YYREEE (reference sequence). The CDR3 is made up of 13 amino acids. The V end lost 3 bases, the J end lost 3 bases, and 9 bases lay between the germline ends. CDR3 sequence: CASSYLQYTEAFF. CDR3 in DNA: TGTGCCAGCAGCTATCTGCAGTACACTGAAGCTTTCTTT.

The V and J genes are TRBV7-9 and TRBJ2-2, with TRBD2 matching over 9 bases. J lost 2 bases, V lost 2 bases, and 3 bases had no gene match. CDR3 length: 16 amino acids. Germline loops: CDR1 SEHNR, CDR2 FQNEAQ (reference sequence). The CDR3 nucleotides are TGTGCCAGCAGCTTACCAGCGGGGGGAAACACCGGGGAGCTGTTTTTT. As protein: CASSLPAGGNTGELFF.

The chain combines TRBV4-3 with TRBJ1-1; 8 bases agree with TRBD1. Trimming at V came to 1 base and at J to 8 bases, leaving 3 bases not matched to a gene. This CDR3 is 13 amino acids long. Germline CDR1 reads LGHNA; CDR2 reads YSLEER. The CDR3 spells CASSQGTGSEAFF. The CDR3 DNA reads TGCGCCAGCAGCCAAGGGACAGGGTCGGAAGCTTTCTTT.

The chain couples TRBV6-6 to TRBJ2-7; D remains ambiguous. CDR3 length equals 14 residues. V shed 5 bases and J shed 1 base, with 12 bases lying between them. The germline V gene has CDR1 MNHNY and CDR2 SVGAGI (reference sequence). The CDR3 DNA follows: TGTGCCAGCAGTACCCCCCAGTCATCCTACGAGCAGTACTTC. This sequence encodes CASSTPQSSYEQYF.

This clone showed up just a few times. The chain recombines TRBV5-1 with TRBJ1-1, with D hard to call. This CDR3 spans 13 amino acids. The germline CDR1 and CDR2 sequences are SGHRS and YFSETQ. The ends were cut back, 5 bases at V and 1 base at J, with 9 bases in the middle. DNA for the CDR3: TGCGCCAGCAGGGTAGCGGAGAACACTGAAGCTTTCTTT. It is translated as CASRVAENTEAFF.

This clone was seen just once. The rearrangement joins TRBV19 to TRBJ1-1; possible D gene TRBD1, 5 bases. Germline loops: CDR1 LNHDA, CDR2 SQIVND (reference sequence). V was pared by 10 bases and J by 1 base, with 13 bases between. The CDR3 covers 13 residues. The chain's CDR3 is CATSGGANTEAFF. CDR3 nucleotide sequence: TGTGCCACCTCCGGCGGGGCGAACACTGAAGCTTTCTTT.

The chain uses TRBV27 and TRBJ1-5; TRBD1 is a possible D gene (5 bases). The CDR3 loop spans 15 amino acids. V lost 5 bases and J lost 3, with 14 bases in between. Germline loops: CDR1 MNHEY, CDR2 SMNVEV (reference sequence). CDR3 nucleotides: TGTGCCAGCAGTCCACCGGGACTGATCAATCAGCCCCAGCATTTT. As protein: CASSPPGLINQPQHF.